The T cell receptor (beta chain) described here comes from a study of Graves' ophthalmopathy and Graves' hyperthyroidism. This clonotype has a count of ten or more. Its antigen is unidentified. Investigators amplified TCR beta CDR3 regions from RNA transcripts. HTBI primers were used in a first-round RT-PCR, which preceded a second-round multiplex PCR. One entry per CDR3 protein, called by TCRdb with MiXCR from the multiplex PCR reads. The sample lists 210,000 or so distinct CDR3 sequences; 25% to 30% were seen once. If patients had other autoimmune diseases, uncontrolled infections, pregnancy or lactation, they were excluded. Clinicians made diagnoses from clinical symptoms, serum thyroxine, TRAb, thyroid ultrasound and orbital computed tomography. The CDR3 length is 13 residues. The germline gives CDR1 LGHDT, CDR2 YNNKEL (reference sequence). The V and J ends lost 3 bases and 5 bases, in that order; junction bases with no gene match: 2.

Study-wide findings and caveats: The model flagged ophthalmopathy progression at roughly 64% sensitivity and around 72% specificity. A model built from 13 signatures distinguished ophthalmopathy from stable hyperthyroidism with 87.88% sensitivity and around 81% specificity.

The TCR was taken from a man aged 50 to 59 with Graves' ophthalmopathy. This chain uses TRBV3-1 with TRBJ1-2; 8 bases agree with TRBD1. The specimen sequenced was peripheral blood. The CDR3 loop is CASSQRQGYGYTF. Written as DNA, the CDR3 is TGTGCCAGCAGCCAGCGACAGGGGTATGGCTACACCTTC. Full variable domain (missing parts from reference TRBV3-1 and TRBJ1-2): DTAVSQTPKYLVTQMGNDKSIKCEQNLGHDTMYWYKQDSKKFLKIMFSYNNKELIINETVPNRFSPKSPDKAHLNLHINSLELGDSAVYFCASSQRQGYGYTFGSGTRLTVV.